A single sample is the source of the 2 T cell receptor beta chains below, sequenced in a study of OX40 agonist ivuxolimab in advanced cancers. TCRdb's copy holds only in-frame clones and misses some; the assay was immunoSEQ multiplex PCR. This sample has approximately 91,000 clones, with 70% to 90% found just once. The specimen was CD4+ or CD8+ T cells sorted from blood, collected in a trial of the OX40 agonist ivuxolimab. These receptors all come from an adult with an advanced solid tumor such as melanoma, head and neck, liver or kidney cancer.

The J gene is TRBJ2-1, the V gene TRBV7-9; no reliable D call. In germline, CDR1 is SEHNR, CDR2 FQNEAQ (reference sequence). The length of the CDR3 is 13 residues. Trimming left V 0 bases short and J 4 bases short, with 4 bases between. In DNA, the CDR3 is TGTGCCAGCAGCTTAGCGTCGTACAATGAGCAGTTCTTC. It is translated as CASSLASYNEQFF.

The rearrangement links TRBV7-2 to TRBJ2-1; D gene unclear. This CDR3 contains 11 residues. Trimming took 5 bases from V and 7 from J, leaving 6 bases between them. Germline V gene lookup returns CDR1 SGHTA and CDR2 FQGNSA. The DNA of the CDR3 is TGTGCCAGCAGCGCCAGGAATGAGCAGTTCTTC. As protein: CASSARNEQFF.